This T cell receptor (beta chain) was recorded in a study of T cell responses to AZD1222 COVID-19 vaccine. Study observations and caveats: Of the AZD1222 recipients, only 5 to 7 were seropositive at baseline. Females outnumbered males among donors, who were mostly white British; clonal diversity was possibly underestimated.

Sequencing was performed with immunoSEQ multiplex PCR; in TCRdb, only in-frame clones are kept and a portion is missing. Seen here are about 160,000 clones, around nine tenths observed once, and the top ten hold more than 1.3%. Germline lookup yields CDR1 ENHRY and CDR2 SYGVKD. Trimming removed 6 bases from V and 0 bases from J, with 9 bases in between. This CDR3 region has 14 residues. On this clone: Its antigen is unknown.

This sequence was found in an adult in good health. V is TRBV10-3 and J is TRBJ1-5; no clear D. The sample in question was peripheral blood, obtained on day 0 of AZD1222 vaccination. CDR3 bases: TGTGCCATCAGCTTGGGCGGTAGCAATCAGCCCCAGCATTTT. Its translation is CAISLGGSNQPQHF.